Each of the 10 T cell receptor beta chains below was sequenced from the same sample in a study of T cell repertoires in ileal Crohn's disease (dated by TCRdb to about 2019). The time point label of this sample denotes: neoterminal ileum biopsy at postoperative endoscopy, about 6 months after surgery. Library generation was performed with the immunoSEQ multiplex PCR assay. TCRdb's version of the immuneACCESS table is confined to in-frame rearrangements and falls short of the full clone set. An unresolved V gene accounts for under half of the shortfall where checked; the remainder is of unknown origin. This sample comprises about 17,000 clones, 72% of them detected only once. The ten top clones hold 4% to 4.5% of the sample. The sequencing sample was made of ileal tissue. The receptor source for this set is an adult with Crohn's disease.

This rearrangement joins TRBV4-3 to TRBJ1-6; 7 nucleotides match TRBD1. Looked up from germline, CDR1 is LGHNA and CDR2 is YSLEER. V shed 0 bases and J 10 bases; nucleotides not matched to a gene: 3. CDR3 length: 14 residues. CDR3 nucleotide sequence: TGCGCCAGCAGCCAAGATCAGGGGGTCTCACCCCTCCACTTT. Amino acids: CASSQDQGVSPLHF.

This clone was counted only a few times. The gene calls are TRBV4-2 and TRBJ1-2; no reliable D call. Germline CDR1 is LGHNA and CDR2 is YNFKEQ. V was clipped by 1 base and J by 4 bases, with 13 bases between them. The length of the CDR3 is 15 residues. The CDR3 nucleotides are TGTGCCAGCAGCCAAGGGGTCGCAGCTAGCTATGGCTACACCTTC. Protein product: CASSQGVAASYGYTF.

This sequence joins TRBV2 and TRBJ2-1; D uncertain. The germline V gene encodes CDR1 SNHLY and CDR2 FYNNEI. Trimming removed 6 bases at V and 4 bases at J, with 16 bases between. This CDR3 has 15 residues. CDR3 residues: CASRSAPLTYNEQFF. CDR3 bases: TGTGCCAGCAGGAGCGCCCCGCTTACTTACAATGAGCAGTTCTTC.

The chain couples TRBV6-6 to TRBJ2-2; D not resolved. The V gene's germline CDR1 is MNHNY and CDR2 SVGAGI (reference sequence). V lost 2 bases, J lost 0 bases, and 10 bases lay in between. The CDR3 totals 16 residues. The CDR3 here is CASSYPQSTNTGELFF. The DNA for the CDR3 is TGTGCCAGCAGTTACCCACAGTCCACGAACACCGGGGAGCTGTTTTTT.

This clone was detected once. The V call is TRBV4-2, the J call TRBJ2-2; D gene uncertain. There are 14 residues in the CDR3. Looked up from germline, CDR1 is LGHNA and CDR2 is YNFKEQ. The ends were cut back, 4 bases at V and 4 bases at J, with 10 bases in the middle. The CDR3 loop reads CASSPSSGTGELFF. The CDR3 nucleotides read TGTGCCAGCAGCCCATCTTCGGGCACCGGGGAGCTGTTTTTT.

This chain connects TRBV5-4 to TRBJ2-1; the D is unclear. The length of the CDR3 is 12 residues. The V end was cut by 4 bases, the J end by 5 bases, with 7 bases between. CDR1 SGHNT and CDR2 YYREEE come from the germline V gene (reference sequence). CDR3 DNA: TGTGCCAGCAGCGCTACGAACAATGAGCAGTTCTTC. It specifies CASSATNNEQFF. The whole variable domain, remainder taken from reference TRBV5-4 and TRBJ2-1, is ETGVTQSPTHLIKTRGQQVTLRCSSQSGHNTVSWYQQALGQGPQFIFQYYREEENGRGNFPPRFSGLQFPNYSSELNVNALELDDSALYLCASSATNNEQFFGPGTRLTVL.

The gene calls are TRBV27 and TRBJ2-7; 10 bases line up with TRBD1. Germline values: CDR1 MNHEY, CDR2 SMNVEV (reference sequence). Trimming cost V 2 bases and J 4 bases; bases outside gene matches: 5. The length of the CDR3 is 15 residues. CDR3 region: CASSLEPGQGYEQYF. DNA of the CDR3: TGTGCCAGCAGTTTAGAGCCGGGACAGGGGTACGAGCAGTACTTC.

V is TRBV6-1 and J is TRBJ1-5; TRBD1 matches at 7 bases. Germline loops: CDR1 MNHNS, CDR2 SASEGT. The CDR3 runs to 14 residues. V was pared by 5 bases and J by 6 bases, with 7 bases of the junction left unmatched. DNA for the CDR3: TGTGCCAGCAGTCCGACAGGGAGAGGTCAGCCCCAGCATTTT. Translating gives CASSPTGRGQPQHF.

The chain uses TRBV27 and TRBJ1-1, with 8 bases identical to TRBD1. The CDR3 has 14 residues. CDR1 is MNHEY, CDR2 SMNVEV, per germline (reference sequence). Trimming took 0 bases from V and 11 from J; bases not matched to a gene: 8. The CDR3 sequence is CASSLSTRTGYAFF. CDR3 in DNA: TGTGCCAGCAGTTTATCGACAAGGACAGGGTACGCTTTCTTT.

This rearrangement joins TRBV6-6 to TRBJ1-6; 8 bases are shared with TRBD1. This CDR3 region has 14 residues. The J segment lost 6 bases and the V segment lost 9 bases, leaving 7 bases of the junction unmatched. CDR1 and CDR2 (germline): MNHNY, SVGAGI (reference sequence). This CDR3 reads CASTGGSLNSPLHF. CDR3 nucleotides: TGTGCCAGTACAGGGGGGTCCCTTAATTCACCCCTCCACTTT.